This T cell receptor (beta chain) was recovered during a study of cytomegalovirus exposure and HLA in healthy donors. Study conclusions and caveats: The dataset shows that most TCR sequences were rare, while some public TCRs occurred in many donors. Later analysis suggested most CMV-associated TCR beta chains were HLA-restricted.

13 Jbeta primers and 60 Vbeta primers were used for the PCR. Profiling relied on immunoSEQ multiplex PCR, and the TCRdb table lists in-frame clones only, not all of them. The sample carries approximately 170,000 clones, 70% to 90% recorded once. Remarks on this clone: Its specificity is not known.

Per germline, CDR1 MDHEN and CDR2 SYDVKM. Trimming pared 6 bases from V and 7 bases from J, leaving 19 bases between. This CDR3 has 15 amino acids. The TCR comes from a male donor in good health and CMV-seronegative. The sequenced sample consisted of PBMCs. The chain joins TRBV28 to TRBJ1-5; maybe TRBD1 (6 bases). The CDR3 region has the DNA TGTGCCAGCAGAAAGAGGGGGGGGCGCGGGCAGCCCCAGCATTTT. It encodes CASRKRGGRGQPQHF.